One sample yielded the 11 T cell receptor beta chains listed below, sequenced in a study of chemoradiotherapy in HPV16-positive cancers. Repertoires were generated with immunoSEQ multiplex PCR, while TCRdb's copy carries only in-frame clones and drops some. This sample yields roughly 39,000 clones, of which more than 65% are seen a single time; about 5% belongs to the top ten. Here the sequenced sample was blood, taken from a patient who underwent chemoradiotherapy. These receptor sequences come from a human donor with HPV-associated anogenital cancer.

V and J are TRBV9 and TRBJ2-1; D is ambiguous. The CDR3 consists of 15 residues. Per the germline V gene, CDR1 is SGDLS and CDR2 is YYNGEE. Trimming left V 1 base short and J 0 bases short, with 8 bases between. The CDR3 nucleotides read TGTGCCAGCAGCGTATCGTCTGGCTCCTACAATGAGCAGTTCTTC. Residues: CASSVSSGSYNEQFF.

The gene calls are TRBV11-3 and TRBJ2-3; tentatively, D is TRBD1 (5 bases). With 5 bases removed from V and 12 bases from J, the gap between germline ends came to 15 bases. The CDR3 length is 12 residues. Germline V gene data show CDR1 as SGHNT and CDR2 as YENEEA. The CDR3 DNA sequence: TGTGCCAGCAGCACACCTAAGGGGCGTCAGTATTTT. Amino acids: CASSTPKGRQYF.

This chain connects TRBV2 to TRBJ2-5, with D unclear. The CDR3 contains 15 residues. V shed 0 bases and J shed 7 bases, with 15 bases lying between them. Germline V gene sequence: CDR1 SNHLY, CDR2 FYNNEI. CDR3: CASSEAPGPGGTQYF. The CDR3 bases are TGTGCCAGCAGTGAAGCCCCCGGTCCCGGCGGGACCCAGTACTTC.

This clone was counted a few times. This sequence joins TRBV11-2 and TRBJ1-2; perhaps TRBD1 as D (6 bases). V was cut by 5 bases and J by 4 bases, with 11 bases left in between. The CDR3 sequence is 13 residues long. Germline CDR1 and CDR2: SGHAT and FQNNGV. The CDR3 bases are TGTGCCAGCAGCCTACAGGGTTTCTATGGCTACACCTTC. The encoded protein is CASSLQGFYGYTF.

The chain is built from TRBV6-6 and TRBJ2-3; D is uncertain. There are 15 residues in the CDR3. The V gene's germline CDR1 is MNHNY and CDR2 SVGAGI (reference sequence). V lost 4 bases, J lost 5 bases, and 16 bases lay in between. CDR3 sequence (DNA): TGTGCCAGCAGTTCTCAAGGACGGTCCGGAGATACGCAGTATTTT. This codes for CASSSQGRSGDTQYF.

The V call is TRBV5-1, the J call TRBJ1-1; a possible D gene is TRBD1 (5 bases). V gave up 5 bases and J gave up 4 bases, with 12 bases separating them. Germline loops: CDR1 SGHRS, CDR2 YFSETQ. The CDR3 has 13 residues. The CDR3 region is CASRGLTATEAFF. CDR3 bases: TGCGCCAGCAGGGGATTGACAGCCACTGAAGCTTTCTTT. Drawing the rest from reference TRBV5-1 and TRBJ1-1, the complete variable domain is KAGVTQTPRYLIKTRGQQVTLSCSPISGHRSVSWYQQTPGQGLQFLFEYFSETQRNKGNFPGRFSGRQFSNSRSEMNVSTLELGDSALYLCASRGLTATEAFFGQGTRLTVV.

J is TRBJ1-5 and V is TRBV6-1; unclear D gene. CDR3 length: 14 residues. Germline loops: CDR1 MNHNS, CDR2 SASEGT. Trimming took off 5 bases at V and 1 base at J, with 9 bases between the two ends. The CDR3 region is CASSLIDSNQPQHF. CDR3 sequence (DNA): TGTGCCAGCAGTCTAATCGACAGCAATCAGCCCCAGCATTTT.

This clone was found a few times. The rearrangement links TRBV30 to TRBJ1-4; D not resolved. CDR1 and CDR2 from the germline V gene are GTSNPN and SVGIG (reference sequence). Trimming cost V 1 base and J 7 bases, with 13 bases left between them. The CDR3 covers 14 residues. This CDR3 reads CAWSARTPAEKLFF. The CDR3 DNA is TGTGCCTGGAGTGCGAGGACCCCGGCTGAAAAACTGTTTTTT.

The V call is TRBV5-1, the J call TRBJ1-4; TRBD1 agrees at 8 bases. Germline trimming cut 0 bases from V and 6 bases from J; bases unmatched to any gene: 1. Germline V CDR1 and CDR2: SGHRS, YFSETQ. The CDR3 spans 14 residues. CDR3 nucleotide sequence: TGCGCCAGCAGCTTGGGGACAGGGCATGAAAAACTGTTTTTT. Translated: CASSLGTGHEKLFF. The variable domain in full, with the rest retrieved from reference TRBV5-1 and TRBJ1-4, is KAGVTQTPRYLIKTRGQQVTLSCSPISGHRSVSWYQQTPGQGLQFLFEYFSETQRNKGNFPGRFSGRQFSNSRSEMNVSTLELGDSALYLCASSLGTGHEKLFFGSGTQLSVL.

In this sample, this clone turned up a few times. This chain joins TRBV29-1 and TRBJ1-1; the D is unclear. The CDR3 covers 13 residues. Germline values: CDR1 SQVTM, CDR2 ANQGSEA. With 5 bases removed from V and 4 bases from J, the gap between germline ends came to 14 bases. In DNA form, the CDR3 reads TGCAGCGTTATAAGGGCCGCGGGCACTGAAGCTTTCTTT. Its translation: CSVIRAAGTEAFF.

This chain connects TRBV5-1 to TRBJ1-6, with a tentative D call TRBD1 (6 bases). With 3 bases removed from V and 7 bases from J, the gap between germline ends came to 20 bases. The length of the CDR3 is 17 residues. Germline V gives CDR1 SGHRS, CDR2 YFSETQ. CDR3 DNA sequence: TGCGCCAGCAGCTGGGGGCCAGAGGAGGGGCTAAATTCACCCCTCCACTTT. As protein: CASSWGPEEGLNSPLHF. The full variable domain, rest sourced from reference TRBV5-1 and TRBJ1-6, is KAGVTQTPRYLIKTRGQQVTLSCSPISGHRSVSWYQQTPGQGLQFLFEYFSETQRNKGNFPGRFSGRQFSNSRSEMNVSTLELGDSALYLCASSWGPEEGLNSPLHFGNGTRLTVT.